The clone carrying this T cell receptor beta chain was seen only a few times. The antigen remains unidentified. The investigators reverse transcribed all of the isolated RNA, so they sequenced expressed TCRB transcripts. Only in-frame clones appear in the TCRdb table, and some are missing; sequencing was by immunoSEQ multiplex PCR. The sample lists 130,000 or so clones, approximately 15% occurring once. Trimming cost V 2 bases and J 6 bases, with 26 bases left between them. The CDR3 loop spans 19 amino acids. CDR1 SGHAT and CDR2 FQNNGV come from the germline V gene. Heparinised blood was drawn once per donor, averaging around 120 mL. A CD45RO/CCR7/CD25/CD127/CD95/CD27 panel sorted naive, central memory, regulatory and stem cell-like memory CD4+ cells. The entry originates in a study of beta chain features in type 1 diabetes. Across the study: Patients did not differ from healthy donors in age, gender or cell yield. Study outcomes and limitations: The VDJ junctions of type 1 diabetes patients carried fewer insertions and more deletions. Shortening that was moderate but significant affected the TCRB CDR3s of Type 1 diabetes patients in all four CD4+ subsets.

Material for sequencing was central memory CD4+ T cells from blood. This TCR derives from a young man with type 1 diabetes. V gene TRBV11-2 combines with J gene TRBJ2-1, with a possible D match to TRBD2 (7 bases). CDR3 loop: CASSLWSYSREEGGNEQFF. CDR3 bases: TGTGCCAGCAGCTTATGGAGTTATTCACGGGAGGAGGGGGGCAATGAGCAGTTCTTC.